Sequencing of this T cell receptor beta chain was carried out in a study of circulating and synovial CD4+ cells in juvenile arthritis. Broader study findings: CPL versus bulk CD4 samples: T cell genome counts differed by at least an order of magnitude. These repertoires were less diverse than bulk blood CD4 repertoires.

Of note for this clone: Its antigen is currently unknown.

The CDR3 extends over 18 amino acids. Germline assignment: CDR1 ENHRY and CDR2 SYGVKD. Trimming removed 2 bases at V and 0 bases at J, with 19 bases between. Libraries were prepared by immunoSEQ multiplex PCR; TCRdb keeps only in-frame clonotypes and omits some of them. The sample lists over 30,000 clones, roughly 94% occurring once. The sequenced sample was CD4+ T cells from blood. This sequence joins TRBV10-3 and TRBJ1-1; possible D gene TRBD1, 5 bases. The TCR sequence derives from a human donor with juvenile idiopathic arthritis. CDR3: CAISERAGRVPLNTEAFF. CDR3 coding DNA: TGTGCCATCAGTGAGCGAGCAGGGAGGGTACCTCTGAACACTGAAGCTTTCTTT.